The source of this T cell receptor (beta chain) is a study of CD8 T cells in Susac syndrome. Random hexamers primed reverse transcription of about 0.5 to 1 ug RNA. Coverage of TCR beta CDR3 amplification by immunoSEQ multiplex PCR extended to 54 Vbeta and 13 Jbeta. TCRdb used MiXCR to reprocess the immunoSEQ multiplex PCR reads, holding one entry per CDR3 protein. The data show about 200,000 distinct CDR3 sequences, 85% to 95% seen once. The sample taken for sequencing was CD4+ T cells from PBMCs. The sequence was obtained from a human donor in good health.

In DNA form, the CDR3 reads TGCAGCACCCGGGACAGGGTCCAAGAGACCCAGTACTTC. Translation: CSTRDRVQETQYF. The chain couples TRBV29-1 to TRBJ2-5; TRBD1 matches at 9 bases. The germline CDR1 and CDR2 sequences are SQVTM and ANQGSEA. The CDR3 spans 13 residues. J lost 1 base, V lost 8 bases, and 5 bases had no gene match. The whole variable domain, remainder taken from reference TRBV29-1 and TRBJ2-5, is SAVISQKPSRDICQRGTSLTIQCQVDSQVTMMFWYRQQPGQSLTLIATANQGSEATYESGFVIDKFPISRPNLTFSTLTVSNMSPEDSSIYLCSTRDRVQETQYFGPGTRLLVL.